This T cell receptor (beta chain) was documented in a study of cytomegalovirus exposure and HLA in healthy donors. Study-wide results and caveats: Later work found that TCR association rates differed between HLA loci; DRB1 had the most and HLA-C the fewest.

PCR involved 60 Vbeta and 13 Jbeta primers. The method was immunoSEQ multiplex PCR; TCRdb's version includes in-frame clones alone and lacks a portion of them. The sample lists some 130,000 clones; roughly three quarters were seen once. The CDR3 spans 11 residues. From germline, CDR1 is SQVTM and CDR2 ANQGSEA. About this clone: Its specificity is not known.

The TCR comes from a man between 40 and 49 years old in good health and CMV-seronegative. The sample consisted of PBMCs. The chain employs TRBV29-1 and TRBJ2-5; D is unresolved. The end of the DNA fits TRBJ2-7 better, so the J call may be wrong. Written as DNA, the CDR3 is TGCAGCGTTGATTTCAACTACGAGCAGTACTTC. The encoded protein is CSVDFNYEQYF.